These T cell receptor beta chains were read from a single sample in a study of T-cell reconstitution after alpha-beta-depleted transplantation in children. TCRdb fed the PCR reads into MiXCR, producing one record per CDR3 protein. The sample contains about 440,000 distinct CDR3 sequences, 43% of which appear only once. The specimen was PBMCs, collected before TCRalphabeta/CD19-depleted stem cell transplant. The receptors derive from a girl aged 2 to 10 with aplastic anemia, due to receive a stem cell transplant. CDR3s include the opening cysteine and the closing phenylalanine or tryptophan. Clone size is stated in some rows and not others, as once, few, many or a class when expanded.

clone size,J gene,V gene,CDR3 protein
-,TRBJ1-5,TRBV28,CASSPGNHPQHF
-,TRBJ2-1,TRBV20-1,CSAPPEQFF
many,TRBJ1-3,TRBV25-1,CASKPDSFLGNTIYF
-,TRBJ2-7,TRBV15,CATSRDYGEGGYEQYF
many,TRBJ2-7,TRBV12-3/TRBV12-4,CASRGQGSNYEQYF
-,TRBJ2-1,TRBV5-1,CASSLGALSSYNEQFF
many,TRBJ1-1,TRBV20-1,CSARDQAGYTEAFF
-,TRBJ2-7,TRBV5-1,CASSTTTSGAYEQYF
-,TRBJ1-2,TRBV7-9,CASSLGEVVSPHGYTF
-,TRBJ2-1,TRBV5-6,CASSLSLAFNEQFF
-,TRBJ2-3,TRBV7-6,CASSLAMYSGATDTQYF
few,TRBJ2-3,TRBV20-1,CSAAPGGRDTQYF
-,TRBJ2-2,TRBV28,CASSSRDRYTGELFF